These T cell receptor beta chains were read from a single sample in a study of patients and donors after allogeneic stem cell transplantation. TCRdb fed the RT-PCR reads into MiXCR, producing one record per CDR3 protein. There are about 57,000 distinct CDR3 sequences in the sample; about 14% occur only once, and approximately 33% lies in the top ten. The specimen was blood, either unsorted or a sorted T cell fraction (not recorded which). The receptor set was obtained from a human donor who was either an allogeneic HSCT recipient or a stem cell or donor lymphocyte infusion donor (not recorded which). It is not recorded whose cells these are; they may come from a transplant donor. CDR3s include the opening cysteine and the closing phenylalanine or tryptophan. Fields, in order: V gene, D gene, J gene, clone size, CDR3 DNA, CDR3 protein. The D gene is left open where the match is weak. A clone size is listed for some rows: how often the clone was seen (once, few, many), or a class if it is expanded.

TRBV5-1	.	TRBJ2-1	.	TGCGCCAGCAGCTTGGAAAGGAGGTATGAGCAGTTCTTC	CASSLERRYEQFF
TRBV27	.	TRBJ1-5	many	TGTGCCAGCAGTAGGATCCAGAACCAACCCCAGCATTTT	CASSRIQNQPQHF
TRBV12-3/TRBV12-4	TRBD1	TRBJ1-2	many	TGTGCCAGCAGTCCTGGACAGGAGCCCTATGGCTACACCTTC	CASSPGQEPYGYTF
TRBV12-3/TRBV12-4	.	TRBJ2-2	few	TGTGCCAGCAGTTGGACTTGGATATACACCGGGGAGCTGTTTTTT	CASSWTWIYTGELFF
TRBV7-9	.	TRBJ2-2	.	TGTGCCAGCAGCTCCGCCCTTTGGAATGGGTTTTTT	CASSSALWNGFF
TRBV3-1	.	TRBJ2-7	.	TGTGCCAGCAGGCGTCAGGGCAGCGAGCAGTACTTC	CASRRQGSEQYF
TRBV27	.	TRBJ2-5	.	TGTGCCAGCAGACACTCAGAGACCCAGTACTTC	CASRHSETQYF
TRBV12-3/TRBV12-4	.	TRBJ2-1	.	TGTGCCAGCATAGCCGACAGCTCCTACAATGAGCAGTTCTTC	CASIADSSYNEQFF
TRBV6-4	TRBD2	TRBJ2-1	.	TGTGCCAGCAGTGACTGGGGACTAGCCCTCAATGAGCAGTTCTTC	CASSDWGLALNEQFF
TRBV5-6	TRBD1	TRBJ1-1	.	TGTGCCAGCAGCTCCGGGACAGGGGGCTATGCTGAAGCTTTCTTT	CASSSGTGGYAEAFF
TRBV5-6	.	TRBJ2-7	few	TGTGCCAGCAGCTTTGACTCGAGGGCCGAGCAGTACTTC	CASSFDSRAEQYF
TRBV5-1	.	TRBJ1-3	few	TGCGCCAGCAGCTTGGACAGTCCTCGCTCTGGAAACACCATATATTTT	CASSLDSPRSGNTIYF
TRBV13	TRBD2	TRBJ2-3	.	TGTGCCAGCTCCGAAGGGACTAGTTCCACAGATACGCAGTATTTT	CASSEGTSSTDTQYF
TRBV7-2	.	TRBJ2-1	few	TGTGCCAGCAGCTTACTAGCGCAGTCCTACAATGAGCAGTTCTTC	CASSLLAQSYNEQFF
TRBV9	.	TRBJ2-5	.	TGTGCCAGCAGCGTAGCCGGAGGGGGGCGGGAAGACCAAGAGACCCAGTACTTC	CASSVAGGGREDQETQYF
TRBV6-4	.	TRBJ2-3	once	TGTGCCAGCAGTGACAACCCGGGGTCAGATACGCAGTATTTT	CASSDNPGSDTQYF
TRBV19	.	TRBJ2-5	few	TGTGCCAGTAGCGTATCGACGGAAGGCCCGGCCCAGTACTTC	CASSVSTEGPAQYF
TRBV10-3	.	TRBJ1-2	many	TGTGCCATCAGTGAGCCTGCAGGAGCCCGGGGCTATGGCTACACCTTC	CAISEPAGARGYGYTF
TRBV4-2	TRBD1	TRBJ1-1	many	TGTGCCAGCAGCTATTCGACAGGGTCAGAGACTGAAGCTTTCTTT	CASSYSTGSETEAFF
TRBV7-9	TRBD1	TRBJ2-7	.	TGTGCCAGCAGCTTAGCGCGGGGACAGGAGAAGTGGTACGAGCAGTACTTC	CASSLARGQEKWYEQYF
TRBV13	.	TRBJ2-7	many	TGTGCCAGCAGCGTCTCAGGGATCTCCTACGAGCAGTACTTC	CASSVSGISYEQYF
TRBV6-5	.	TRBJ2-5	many	TGTGCCAGCAGTTACTCCCCGTACCAAGAGACCCAGTACTTC	CASSYSPYQETQYF
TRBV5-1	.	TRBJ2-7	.	TGCGCCAGCAGCACCTCCTACGAGCAGTACTTC	CASSTSYEQYF
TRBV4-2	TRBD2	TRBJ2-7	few	TGTGCCAGCAGCCAAGAGACTAGCGGGAGCCAGGGCGAGCAGTACTTC	CASSQETSGSQGEQYF
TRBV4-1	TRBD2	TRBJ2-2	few	TGCGCCAGCAGCCAAATCCTACTTCGGTTTACTAGCGGAGGTTTAGGGGGGGAGCTGTTTTTT	CASSQILLRFTSGGLGGELFF
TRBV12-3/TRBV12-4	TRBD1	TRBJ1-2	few	TGTGCCAGCAGTCTCCAGGGGGTGAGCTATGGCTACACCTTC	CASSLQGVSYGYTF
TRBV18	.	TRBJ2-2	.	TGTGCCAGCTCACCAACGTCCTCCTCAGGGACCGGGGAGCTGTTTTTT	CASSPTSSSGTGELFF
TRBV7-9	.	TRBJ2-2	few	TGTGCCAGCTTCGGACACCGCACCGGGGAGCTGTTTTTT	CASFGHRTGELFF
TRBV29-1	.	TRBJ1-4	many	TGCAGCGTTGAAGACCCCAGGGAAACGGATAATGAAAAACTGTTTTTT	CSVEDPRETDNEKLFF
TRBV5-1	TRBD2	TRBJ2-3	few	TGCGCCAGCAGCTCGACTAGCGGGAGTTCGAGCACAGATACGCAGTATTTT	CASSSTSGSSSTDTQYF
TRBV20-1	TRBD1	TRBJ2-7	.	TGCAGTGCTAGGCCGGGACAGGGACCCCACGAGCAGTACTTC	CSARPGQGPHEQYF
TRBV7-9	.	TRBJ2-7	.	TGTGCCAGCAGCCCCCGCACGGGTCACACAGATCCCTACGAGCAGTACTTC	CASSPRTGHTDPYEQYF
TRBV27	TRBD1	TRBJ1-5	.	TGTGCCAGCAGTTTCAGGGGGTACAATCAGCCCCAGCATTTT	CASSFRGYNQPQHF
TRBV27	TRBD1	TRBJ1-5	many	TGTGCCAGCAGTTTGGGACAGGGAGATCAGCCCCAGCATTTT	CASSLGQGDQPQHF
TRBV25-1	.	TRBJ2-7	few	TGTGCCAGCAGTGAATCAGGGTTGCCCTACGAGCAGTACTTC	CASSESGLPYEQYF
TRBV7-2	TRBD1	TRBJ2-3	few	TGTGCCAGCAGCTTAGTGGGACAGGGGACAGATACGCAGTATTTT	CASSLVGQGTDTQYF
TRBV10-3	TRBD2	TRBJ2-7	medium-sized	TGTGCCATCAGTGACCGGGGACTAGCGGGCCAAGCCTACGAGCAGTACTTC	CAISDRGLAGQAYEQYF
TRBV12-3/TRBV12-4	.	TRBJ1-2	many	TGTGCCAGCAGTACCCGGGCCCTACGAGACTATGGCTACACCTTC	CASSTRALRDYGYTF
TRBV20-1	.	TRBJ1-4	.	TGCAGTGCTGGTACGCTATTCTGGGCGGCTAATGAAAAACTGTTTTTT	CSAGTLFWAANEKLFF
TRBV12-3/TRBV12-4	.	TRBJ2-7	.	TGTGCCAGCAGTTTCGGCCCCTACGAGCAGTACTTC	CASSFGPYEQYF
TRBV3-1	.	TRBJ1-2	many	TGTGCCAGCAGCCAAAGGGATAGAGGCTACACCTTC	CASSQRDRGYTF
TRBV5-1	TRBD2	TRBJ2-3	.	TGCGCCAGCGCCCTTGTAGGGAGGGCCCCAGATACGCAGTATTTT	CASALVGRAPDTQYF
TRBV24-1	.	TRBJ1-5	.	TGTGCCACCAGTGTCTCTCGGACAGATCAGCCCCAGCATTTT	CATSVSRTDQPQHF
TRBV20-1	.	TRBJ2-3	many	TGCAGTGCTAGAGGGGGCACAGATACGCAGTATTTT	CSARGGTDTQYF
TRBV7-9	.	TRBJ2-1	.	TGTGCCAGCAGCTTAGGGAGGGTGGCCTACAATGAGCAGTTCTTC	CASSLGRVAYNEQFF
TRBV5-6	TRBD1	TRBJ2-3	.	TGTGCCAGCAGCCCCCGGACAGGGCGGACAGATACGCAGTATTTT	CASSPRTGRTDTQYF
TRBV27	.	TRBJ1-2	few	TGTGCCAGCAGTTTAGGTGGAGGGGAAGGCCCCAACTATGGCTACACCTTC	CASSLGGGEGPNYGYTF
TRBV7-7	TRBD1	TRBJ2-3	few	TGTGCTAGCAGCTTGGATGGACAGGGCACAGATACGCAGTATTTT	CASSLDGQGTDTQYF
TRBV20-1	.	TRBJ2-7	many	TGCAGTGCCCAGACAGGCTACGAGCAGTACTTC	CSAQTGYEQYF
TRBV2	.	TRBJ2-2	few	TGTGCCAGCAGTGAAGGAAACACCGGGGAGCTGTTTTTT	CASSEGNTGELFF
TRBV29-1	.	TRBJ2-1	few	TGCAGCGTTGAAGACCCCGGGAGCAGTGAGCAGTTCTTC	CSVEDPGSSEQFF
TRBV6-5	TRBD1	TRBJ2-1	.	TGTGCCAGCAGTTACACCGGGACAGGGCAGTTCTTC	CASSYTGTGQFF